This TCR beta chain emerged from a study of cytomegalovirus exposure and HLA in healthy donors. Germline V gene data show CDR1 as WNHNN and CDR2 as SYGVQD (reference sequence). The J segment lost 6 bases and the V segment lost 8 bases, leaving 8 bases of the junction unmatched. CDR3 length equals 15 residues. The PCR ran on 60 Vbeta and 13 Jbeta primers. Generated by immunoSEQ multiplex PCR, the TCRdb table keeps only in-frame clones and is missing some. Of 200,000 to 250,000 clones detected, roughly 80% appear once; the ten largest clones hold around 2.7%. The material sequenced was PBMCs. This clonotype was sampled from a woman aged 40 to 49 in good health and CMV-seronegative. The J gene is TRBJ2-2, the V gene TRBV10-1; 11 nucleotides align to TRBD1. CDR3 DNA: TGCGCCAGCCAAACGGGACAGGGGGACTCCGGGGAGCTGTTTTTT. Its translation: CASQTGQGDSGELFF.